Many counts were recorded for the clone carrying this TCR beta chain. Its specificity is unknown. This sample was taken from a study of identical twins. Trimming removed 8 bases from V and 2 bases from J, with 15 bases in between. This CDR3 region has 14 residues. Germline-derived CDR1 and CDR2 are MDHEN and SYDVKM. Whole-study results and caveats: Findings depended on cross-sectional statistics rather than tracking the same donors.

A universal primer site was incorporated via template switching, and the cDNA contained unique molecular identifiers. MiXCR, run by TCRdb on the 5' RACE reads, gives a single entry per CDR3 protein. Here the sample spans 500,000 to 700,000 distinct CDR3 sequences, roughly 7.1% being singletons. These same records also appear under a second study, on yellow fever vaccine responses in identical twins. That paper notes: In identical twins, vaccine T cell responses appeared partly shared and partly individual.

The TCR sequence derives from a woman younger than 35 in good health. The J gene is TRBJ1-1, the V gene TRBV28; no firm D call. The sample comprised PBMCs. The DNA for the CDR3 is TGTGCCAGCCTAATGAGGGCCGCTAACACTGAAGCTTTCTTT. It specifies CASLMRAANTEAFF. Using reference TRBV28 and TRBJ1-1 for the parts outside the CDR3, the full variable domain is DVKVTQSSRYLVKRTGEKVFLECVQDMDHENMFWYRQDPGLGLRLIYFSYDVKMKEKGDIPEGYSVSREKKERFSLILESASTNQTSMYLCASLMRAANTEAFFGQGTRLTVV.